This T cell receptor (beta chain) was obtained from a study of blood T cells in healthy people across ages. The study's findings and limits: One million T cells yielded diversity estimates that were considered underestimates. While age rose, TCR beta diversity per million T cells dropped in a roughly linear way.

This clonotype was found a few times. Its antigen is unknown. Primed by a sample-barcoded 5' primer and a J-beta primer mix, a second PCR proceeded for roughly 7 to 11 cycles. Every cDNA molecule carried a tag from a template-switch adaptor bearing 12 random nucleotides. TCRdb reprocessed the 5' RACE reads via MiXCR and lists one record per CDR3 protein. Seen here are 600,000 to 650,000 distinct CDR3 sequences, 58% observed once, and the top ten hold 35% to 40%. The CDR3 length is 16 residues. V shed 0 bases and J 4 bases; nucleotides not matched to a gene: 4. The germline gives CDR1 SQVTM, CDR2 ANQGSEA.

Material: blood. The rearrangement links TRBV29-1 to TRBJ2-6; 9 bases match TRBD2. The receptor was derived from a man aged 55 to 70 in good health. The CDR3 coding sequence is TGCAGCGTTGAAGAAGGTGGGACTAGCGGGGCCAACGTCCTGACTTTC. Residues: CSVEEGGTSGANVLTF.